This T cell receptor (beta chain) was recovered during a study of shared clonotypes between healthy human individuals. On this clone itself: What it binds is unknown.

General study findings and limits: Non-shared clonotypes had lower generation probabilities than those shared by all four donors.

Clones were read by immunoSEQ multiplex PCR, and TCRdb kept only the in-frame ones, dropping some. This sample has a few hundred thousand clones, with about 97% found just once. The receptor was isolated from a man aged 25 to 45 in good health. The material sequenced was memory CD8+ T cells sorted from blood. Subset in this sample: CD45RO+ cells pooled with CCR7-negative TemRA cells.

The CDR3 sequence: CASSPRGNQETQYF. In nucleotides, the CDR3 is TGTGCCAGCAGCCCCCGAGGGAATCAAGAGACCCAGTACTTC. The chain recombines TRBV7-9 with TRBJ2-5; TRBD2 might be the D (5 bases). The CDR3 consists of 14 residues. Germline V gives CDR1 SEHNR, CDR2 FQNEAQ (reference sequence). Trimming removed 5 bases from V and 2 bases from J, with 12 bases in between.